This T cell receptor beta chain was identified during a study of vaccination effects on CD4 cells after COVID-19. The method was immunoSEQ multiplex PCR; TCRdb's version includes in-frame clones alone and lacks a portion of them. The repertoire includes about 24,000 clones, 76% of them detected once, and approximately 10% sits in the top ten. Notes on this clone: Its target is not known.

The CDR3 runs to 15 residues. V dropped 1 base and J dropped 4 bases, with 12 bases sitting between them. CDR1 and CDR2 from the germline V gene are LGHNT and FRNRAP. Study outcomes and limitations: Pronounced clonal contraction occurred in clones induced by infection and by vaccine late after vaccination.

Viral peptide pools were used in the ViraFEST assay to expand antigen-specific CD4+ T cells, and sequencing came afterward. Cultured cells yielded isolated CD4+ T cells after around 10 days. Vaccinees lacked prior SARS-CoV-2 infection and tested negative for nucleocapsid antibodies. Cultures got half-medium changes with IL-2 on days 3 and 7. This sequence originates from a human donor who received a COVID-19 vaccine. The sequencing here drew on CD4+ T cells from PBMCs cultured with HCoV-NL63 spike peptides, taken before COVID-19 vaccination. The J gene is TRBJ2-3, the V gene TRBV12-5; no firm D call. CDR3 bases: TGTGCTAGTGGTTTGGAAAATTCTCAGGCAGATACGCAGTATTTT. Translated: CASGLENSQADTQYF.